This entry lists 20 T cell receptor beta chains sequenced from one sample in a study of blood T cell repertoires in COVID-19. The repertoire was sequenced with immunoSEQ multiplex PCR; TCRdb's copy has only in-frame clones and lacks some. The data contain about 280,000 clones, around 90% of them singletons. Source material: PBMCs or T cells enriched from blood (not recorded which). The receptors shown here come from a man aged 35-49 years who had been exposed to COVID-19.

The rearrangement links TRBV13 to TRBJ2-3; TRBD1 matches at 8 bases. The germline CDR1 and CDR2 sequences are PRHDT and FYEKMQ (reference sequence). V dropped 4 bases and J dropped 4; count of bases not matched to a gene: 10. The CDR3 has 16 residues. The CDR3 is CASSSDRGSGADTQYF. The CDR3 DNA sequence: TGTGCCAGCAGCTCAGACAGGGGCTCAGGAGCAGATACGCAGTATTTT.

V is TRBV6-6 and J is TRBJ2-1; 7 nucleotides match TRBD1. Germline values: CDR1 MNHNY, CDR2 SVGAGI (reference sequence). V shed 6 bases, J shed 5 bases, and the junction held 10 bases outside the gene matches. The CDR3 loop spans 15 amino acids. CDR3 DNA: TGTGCCAGCAGCCTCCGCGACAGGGTTGACAATGAGCAGTTCTTC. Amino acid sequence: CASSLRDRVDNEQFF.

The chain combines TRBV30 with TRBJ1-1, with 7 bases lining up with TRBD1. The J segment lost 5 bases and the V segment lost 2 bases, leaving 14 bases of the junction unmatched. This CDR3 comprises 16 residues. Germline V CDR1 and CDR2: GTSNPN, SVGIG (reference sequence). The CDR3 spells CAWSLLSGTQGTEAFF. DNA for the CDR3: TGTGCCTGGAGTCTCCTATCAGGGACACAGGGGACTGAAGCTTTCTTT.

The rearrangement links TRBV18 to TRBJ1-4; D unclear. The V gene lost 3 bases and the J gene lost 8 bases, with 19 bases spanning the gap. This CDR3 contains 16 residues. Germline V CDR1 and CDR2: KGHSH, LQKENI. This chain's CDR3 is CASSPRRAGEEEKLFF. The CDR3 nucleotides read TGTGCCAGCTCACCCCGCCGAGCAGGCGAAGAGGAAAAACTGTTTTTT.

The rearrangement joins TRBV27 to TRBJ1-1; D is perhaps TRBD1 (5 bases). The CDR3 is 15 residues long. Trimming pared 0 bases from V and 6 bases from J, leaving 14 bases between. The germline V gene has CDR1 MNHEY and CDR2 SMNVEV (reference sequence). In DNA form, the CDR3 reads TGTGCCAGCAGTTTATCCGCAGGGTTGTTCTCTGAAGCTTTCTTT. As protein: CASSLSAGLFSEAFF.

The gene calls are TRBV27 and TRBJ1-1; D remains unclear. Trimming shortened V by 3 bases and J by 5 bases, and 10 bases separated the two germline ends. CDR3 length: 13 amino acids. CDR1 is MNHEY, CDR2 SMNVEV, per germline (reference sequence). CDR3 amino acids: CASSFSGGTEAFF. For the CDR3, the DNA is TGTGCCAGCAGTTTTTCTGGAGGGACTGAAGCTTTCTTT.

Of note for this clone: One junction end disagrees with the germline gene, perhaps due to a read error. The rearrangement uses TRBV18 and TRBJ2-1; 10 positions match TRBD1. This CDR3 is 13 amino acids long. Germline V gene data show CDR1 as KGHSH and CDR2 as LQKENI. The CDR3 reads CASFGQGGNGQFF. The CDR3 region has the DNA TGTGCCAGTTTTGGACAGGGGGGTAATGGGCAGTTCTTC.

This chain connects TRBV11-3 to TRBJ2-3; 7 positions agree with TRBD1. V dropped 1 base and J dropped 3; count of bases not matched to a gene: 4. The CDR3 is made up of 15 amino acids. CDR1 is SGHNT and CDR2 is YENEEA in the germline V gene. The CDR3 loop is CASSLAGTETDTQYF. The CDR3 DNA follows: TGTGCCAGCAGCTTAGCGGGGACAGAGACAGATACGCAGTATTTT.

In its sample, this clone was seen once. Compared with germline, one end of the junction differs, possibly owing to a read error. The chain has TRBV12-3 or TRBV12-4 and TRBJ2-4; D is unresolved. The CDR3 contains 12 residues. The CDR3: CASSLAKNIQYF. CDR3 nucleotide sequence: TGTGCCAGCAGTCTAGCCAAAAACATTCAGTACTTC.

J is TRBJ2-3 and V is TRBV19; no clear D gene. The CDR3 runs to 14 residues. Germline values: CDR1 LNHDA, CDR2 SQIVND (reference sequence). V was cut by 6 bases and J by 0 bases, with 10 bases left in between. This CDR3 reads CASRWSLSTDTQYF. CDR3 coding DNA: TGTGCCAGTAGATGGAGCCTCAGCACAGATACGCAGTATTTT.

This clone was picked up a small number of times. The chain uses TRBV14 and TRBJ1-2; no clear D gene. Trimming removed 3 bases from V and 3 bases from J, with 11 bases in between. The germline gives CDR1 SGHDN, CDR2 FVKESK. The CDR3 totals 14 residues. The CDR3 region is CASSQAGRYYGYTF. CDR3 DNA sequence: TGTGCCAGCAGCCAGGCGGGCCGCTACTATGGCTACACCTTC.

CDR3 in amino acids: CASSLSSGTGAEQYF. The CDR3, as DNA: TGTGCCAGCAGTTTATCTTCCGGGACAGGGGCCGAGCAGTACTTC. The chain uses TRBV27 and TRBJ2-7, with TRBD1 matching 10 bases. The CDR3 is 15 amino acids. The V gene end was trimmed by 0 bases and the J gene end by 6 bases; junction bases not matched to a gene: 5. CDR1 MNHEY and CDR2 SMNVEV come from the germline V gene (reference sequence).

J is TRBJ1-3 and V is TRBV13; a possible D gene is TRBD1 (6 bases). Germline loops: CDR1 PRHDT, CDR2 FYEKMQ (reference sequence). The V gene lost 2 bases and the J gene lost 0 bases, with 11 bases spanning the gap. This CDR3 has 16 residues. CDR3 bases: TGTGCCAGCAGCTTACGACAGGCGGGCTCTGGAAACACCATATATTTT. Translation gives CASSLRQAGSGNTIYF.

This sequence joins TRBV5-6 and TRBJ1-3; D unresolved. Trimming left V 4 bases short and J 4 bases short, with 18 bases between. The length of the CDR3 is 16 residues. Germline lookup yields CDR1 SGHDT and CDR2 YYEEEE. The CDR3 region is CASSLDWVTRGNTIYF. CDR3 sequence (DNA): TGTGCCAGCAGCCTGGATTGGGTGACTCGAGGAAACACCATATATTTT.

The CDR3 loop reads CATSDDWTDGYTF. The CDR3 DNA reads as TGTGCCACCAGTGACGATTGGACAGATGGCTACACCTTC. J is TRBJ1-2 and V is TRBV24-1; D perhaps matches TRBD1 (6 bases). The CDR3 has 13 amino acids. Germline assignment: CDR1 KGHDR and CDR2 SFDVKD. Trimming pared 4 bases from V and 6 bases from J, leaving 11 bases between.

Written as DNA, the CDR3 is TGTGCCAGCAGTTTCCGGACAGGGAACACCGGGGAGCTGTTTTTT. Its protein is CASSFRTGNTGELFF. V and J are TRBV6-5 and TRBJ2-2, with TRBD1 matching over 7 bases. Germline loops: CDR1 MNHEY, CDR2 SVGAGI. The CDR3 extends over 15 amino acids. The V gene end was trimmed by 4 bases and the J gene end by 1 base; junction bases not matched to a gene: 3.

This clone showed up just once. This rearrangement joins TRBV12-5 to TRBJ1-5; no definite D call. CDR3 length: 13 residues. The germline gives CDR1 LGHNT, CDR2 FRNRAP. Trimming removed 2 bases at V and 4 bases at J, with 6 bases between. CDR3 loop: CASGLIQNQPQHF. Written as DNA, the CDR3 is TGTGCTAGTGGTTTGATCCAGAATCAGCCCCAGCATTTT.

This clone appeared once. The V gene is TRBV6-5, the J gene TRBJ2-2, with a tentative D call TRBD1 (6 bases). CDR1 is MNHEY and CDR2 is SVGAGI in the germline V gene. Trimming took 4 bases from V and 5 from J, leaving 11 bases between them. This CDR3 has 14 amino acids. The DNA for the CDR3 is TGTGCCAGCAGTTGGGGTACAGGGACCGGGGAGCTGTTTTTT. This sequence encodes CASSWGTGTGELFF.

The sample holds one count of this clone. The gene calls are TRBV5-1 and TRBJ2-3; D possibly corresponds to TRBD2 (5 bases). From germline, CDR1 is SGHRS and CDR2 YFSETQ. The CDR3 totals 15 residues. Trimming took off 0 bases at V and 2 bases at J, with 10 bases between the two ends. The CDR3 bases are TGCGCCAGCAGCTTGGTGCCGGGGATCACAGATACGCAGTATTTT. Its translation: CASSLVPGITDTQYF. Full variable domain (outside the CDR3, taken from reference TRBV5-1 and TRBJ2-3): KAGVTQTPRYLIKTRGQQVTLSCSPISGHRSVSWYQQTPGQGLQFLFEYFSETQRNKGNFPGRFSGRQFSNSRSEMNVSTLELGDSALYLCASSLVPGITDTQYFGPGTRLTVL.

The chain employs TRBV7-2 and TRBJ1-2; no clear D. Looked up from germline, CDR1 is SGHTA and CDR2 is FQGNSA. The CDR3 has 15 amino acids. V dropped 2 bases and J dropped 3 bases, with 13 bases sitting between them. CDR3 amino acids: CASSLLVASDYGYTF. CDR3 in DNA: TGTGCCAGCAGCTTATTAGTCGCAAGCGACTATGGCTACACCTTC.